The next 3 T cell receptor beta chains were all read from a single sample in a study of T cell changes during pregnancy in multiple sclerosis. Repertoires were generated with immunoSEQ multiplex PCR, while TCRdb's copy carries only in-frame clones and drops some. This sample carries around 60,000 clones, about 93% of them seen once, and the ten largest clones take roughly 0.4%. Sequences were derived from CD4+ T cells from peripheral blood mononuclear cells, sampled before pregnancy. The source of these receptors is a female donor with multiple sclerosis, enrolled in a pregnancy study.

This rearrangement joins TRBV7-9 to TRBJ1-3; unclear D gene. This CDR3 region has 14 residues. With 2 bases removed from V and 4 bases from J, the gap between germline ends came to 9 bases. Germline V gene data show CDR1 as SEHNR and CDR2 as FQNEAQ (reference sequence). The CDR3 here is CASSLNSGGNTIYF. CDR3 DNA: TGTGCCAGCAGCTTAAACTCCGGGGGAAACACCATATATTTT.

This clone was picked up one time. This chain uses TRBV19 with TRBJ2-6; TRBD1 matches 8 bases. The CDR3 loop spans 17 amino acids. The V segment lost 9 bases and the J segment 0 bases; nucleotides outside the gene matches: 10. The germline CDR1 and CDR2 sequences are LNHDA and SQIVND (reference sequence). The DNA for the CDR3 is TGTGCCAGCAGGGGGCACGGAGTGGCCTCTGGGGCCAACGTCCTGACTTTC. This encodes CASRGHGVASGANVLTF.

CDR3 in amino acids: CASSLAPRGTGGRYEQYF. The DNA for the CDR3 is TGCGCCAGCAGCTTGGCACCAAGGGGGACAGGGGGTCGGTACGAGCAGTACTTC. This chain links TRBV5-1 with TRBJ2-7, with TRBD1 identical over 11 bases. CDR1 is SGHRS and CDR2 is YFSETQ in the germline V gene. With 0 bases clipped from V and 4 bases from J, the junction kept 12 bases outside the gene matches. The CDR3 spans 18 residues.